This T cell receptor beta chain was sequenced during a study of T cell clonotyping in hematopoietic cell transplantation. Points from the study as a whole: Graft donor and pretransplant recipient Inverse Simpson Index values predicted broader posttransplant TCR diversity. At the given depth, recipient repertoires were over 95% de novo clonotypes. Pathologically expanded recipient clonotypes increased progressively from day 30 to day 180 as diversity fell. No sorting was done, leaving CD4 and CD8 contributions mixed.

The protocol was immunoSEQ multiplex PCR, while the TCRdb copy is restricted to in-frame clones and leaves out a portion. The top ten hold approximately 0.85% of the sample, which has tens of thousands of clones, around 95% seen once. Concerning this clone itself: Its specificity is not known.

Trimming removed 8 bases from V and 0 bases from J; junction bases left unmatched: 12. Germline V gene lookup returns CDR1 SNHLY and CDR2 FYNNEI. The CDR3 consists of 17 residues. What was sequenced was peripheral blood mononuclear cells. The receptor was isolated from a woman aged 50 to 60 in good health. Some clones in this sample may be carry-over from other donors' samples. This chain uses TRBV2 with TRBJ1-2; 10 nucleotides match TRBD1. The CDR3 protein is CASGGQGDTAANYGYTF. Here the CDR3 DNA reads TGTGCCAGCGGAGGACAGGGGGATACAGCAGCTAACTATGGCTACACCTTC. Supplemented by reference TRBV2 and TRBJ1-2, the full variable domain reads EPEVTQTPSHQVTQMGQEVILRCVPISNHLYFYWYRQILGQKVEFLVSFYNNEISEKSEIFDDQFSVERPDGSNFTLKIRSTKLEDSAMYFCASGGQGDTAANYGYTFGSGTRLTVV.